A single sample is the source of the 13 T cell receptor beta chains below, sequenced in a study of CD8+ T cells in alopecia areata. Extracted from the samples, RNA was reverse transcribed into cDNA to serve as the sequencing template. Assay: immunoSEQ multiplex PCR; the TCRdb copy retains only in-frame clones and omits some. The table lists around 120,000 clones, about three fifths of them singletons. The treatment denotes: oral pan-JAK inhibitor, 5-10 mg twice daily. The source material was CD8+ T cells sorted from blood, sampled at week 4, from a patient treated with tofacitinib. These receptors were taken from a human donor with alopecia areata.

The V gene is TRBV27, the J gene TRBJ2-1; D is unresolved. CDR1 is MNHEY, CDR2 SMNVEV, per germline (reference sequence). Trimming removed 3 bases at V and 8 bases at J, with 11 bases between. This CDR3 spans 13 amino acids. This CDR3 is CASSLAGIHEQFF. In DNA form, the CDR3 reads TGTGCCAGCAGTTTGGCAGGTATCCATGAGCAGTTCTTC.

This chain links TRBV15 with TRBJ2-1, with D unclear. The CDR3 totals 15 residues. Trimming removed 1 base from V and 0 bases from J, with 7 bases in between. Germline CDR1 LNHNV, CDR2 YYDKDF (reference sequence). CDR3 loop: CATSRGRSSYNEQFF. The CDR3 DNA follows: TGTGCCACCAGCAGAGGAAGGAGCTCCTACAATGAGCAGTTCTTC. The whole variable domain, remainder taken from reference TRBV15 and TRBJ2-1, is DAMVIQNPRYQVTQFGKPVTLSCSQTLNHNVMYWYQQKSSQAPKLLFHYYDKDFNNEADTPDNFQSRRPNTSFCFLDIRSPGLGDTAMYLCATSRGRSSYNEQFFGPGTRLTVL.

The gene calls are TRBV6-5 and TRBJ2-1, with a possible D match to TRBD2 (5 bases). This CDR3 contains 13 residues. Looked up from germline, CDR1 is MNHEY and CDR2 is SVGAGI. Trimming took off 1 base at V and 10 bases at J, with 11 bases between the two ends. The CDR3: CASSYYVGGEQFF. In DNA form, the CDR3 reads TGTGCCAGCAGTTACTACGTGGGCGGGGAGCAGTTCTTC.

This chain joins TRBV27 and TRBJ1-2, with D possibly matching TRBD1 (5 bases). CDR3 length: 14 amino acids. The V gene lost 3 bases and the J gene lost 10 bases, with 18 bases spanning the gap. Germline CDR1 MNHEY, CDR2 SMNVEV (reference sequence). Written as DNA, the CDR3 is TGTGCCAGCAGTTTCCATCTTACGGGCAGGGACTACACCTTC. As protein: CASSFHLTGRDYTF.

V usage is TRBV18 and J usage is TRBJ1-5; the D gene is possibly TRBD1 (5 bases). The V gene's germline CDR1 is KGHSH and CDR2 LQKENI. The CDR3 is 15 amino acids. V lost 6 bases and J lost 0, with 12 bases in between. The chain's CDR3 is CASSPGPYSNQPQHF. CDR3 bases: TGTGCCAGCTCCCCGGGGCCCTATAGCAATCAGCCCCAGCATTTT.

The rearrangement uses TRBV15 and TRBJ1-1, with a tentative D call TRBD1 (6 bases). Trimming left V 7 bases short and J 4 bases short, with 19 bases between. This CDR3 spans 15 amino acids. Germline-derived CDR1 and CDR2 are LNHNV and YYDKDF (reference sequence). CDR3 nucleotides: TGTGCCACCACTCCAGAAGGGCGCAGGGGCACTGAAGCTTTCTTT. Its translation is CATTPEGRRGTEAFF.

The gene calls are TRBV29-1 and TRBJ2-7, with 7 positions matching TRBD1. Germline lookup yields CDR1 SQVTM and CDR2 ANQGSEA. The V segment lost 5 bases and the J segment 3 bases; nucleotides outside the gene matches: 7. The CDR3 spans 13 residues. The CDR3, as DNA: TGCAGCGTTCTAACAGGGGACAGCTACGAGCAGTACTTC. Its protein product is CSVLTGDSYEQYF.

The chain joins TRBV4-1 to TRBJ2-3; TRBD1 matches 9 bases. The CDR3 loop spans 16 amino acids. CDR1 and CDR2 (germline): MGHRA, YSYEKL. J lost 3 bases, V lost 2 bases, and 6 bases had no gene match. The CDR3 DNA reads as TGCGCCAGCAGCCAAAAGGGACAGGGTCTTACAGATACGCAGTATTTT. Translating gives CASSQKGQGLTDTQYF.

The chain uses TRBV5-6 and TRBJ1-4; D call uncertain. Trimming pared 1 base from V and 8 bases from J, leaving 9 bases between. CDR1 is SGHDT and CDR2 is YYEEEE in the germline V gene. The CDR3 consists of 13 residues. The CDR3 is CASSLSSDEKLFF. The CDR3 coding sequence is TGTGCCAGCAGCTTGAGCAGCGACGAAAAACTGTTTTTT.

The chain joins TRBV30 to TRBJ1-1; D perhaps matches TRBD1 (5 bases). This CDR3 comprises 13 residues. Looked up from germline, CDR1 is GTSNPN and CDR2 is SVGIG (reference sequence). V lost 1 base to trimming and J lost 1 base, with 7 bases between them. CDR3 loop: CAWSEGENTEAFF. The CDR3 bases are TGTGCCTGGAGTGAAGGGGAGAACACTGAAGCTTTCTTT.

The V gene is TRBV5-6, the J gene TRBJ1-5; maybe TRBD1 (5 bases). CDR3 length: 14 amino acids. Germline CDR1 reads SGHDT; CDR2 reads YYEEEE. V was trimmed by 4 bases and J by 4 bases, leaving 12 bases between them. CDR3 nucleotides: TGTGCCAGCAGCCCTGGGACGACAAATCAGCCCCAGCATTTT. Translating gives CASSPGTTNQPQHF.

This chain uses TRBV4-1 with TRBJ2-2; D is possibly TRBD2 (5 bases). Trimming removed 2 bases from V and 5 bases from J, with 15 bases in between. Per the germline V gene, CDR1 is MGHRA and CDR2 is YSYEKL. The CDR3 is 16 amino acids. The CDR3 DNA reads TGCGCCAGCAGCCAACCCCCTCGGGATCGGACCGGGGAGCTGTTTTTT. Translation: CASSQPPRDRTGELFF.

In its sample, this clone was seen once. This rearrangement joins TRBV29-1 to TRBJ2-7, with TRBD1 matching 8 bases. From germline, CDR1 is SQVTM and CDR2 ANQGSEA. Unmatched junction bases numbered 15, after V lost 7 bases and J lost 4 bases. The CDR3 has 15 residues. In DNA form, the CDR3 reads TGCAGCGCACGAGGGGGGCAGGGGGCATCTTACGAGCAGTACTTC. Translated, it gives CSARGGQGASYEQYF.